One sample yielded the 31 T cell receptor beta chains listed below, sequenced in a study of T-cell memory formation after mild COVID-19. Using its own MiXCR run on the 5' RACE reads, TCRdb lists one record per CDR3 protein. The table has approximately 410,000 distinct CDR3 sequences, 20% to 25% seen once. Sequencing was carried out using PBMCs or a T cell subset sorted from them (not recorded which). These receptors were taken from an adult woman who had mild COVID-19 (a few samples of this study predate the infection). Cell type and time point are not known.

This clonotype was recorded a few times. This chain connects TRBV20-1 to TRBJ2-5; TRBD2 matches 7 bases. V lost 1 base and J lost 11; bases outside the gene matches: 7. CDR3 size: 12 residues. CDR1 DFQATT and CDR2 SNEGSKA come from the germline V gene (reference sequence). CDR3 sequence: CSARVAAGLQYF. The DNA of the CDR3 is TGCAGTGCTAGAGTAGCAGCGGGGTTACAGTACTTC.

This clonotype has only a few counts. The chain carries TRBV7-9 and TRBJ2-7; D is unclear. This CDR3 is 15 amino acids long. Germline assignment: CDR1 SEHNR and CDR2 FQNEAQ (reference sequence). Trimming took off 5 bases at V and 4 bases at J, with 18 bases between the two ends. Here the CDR3 DNA reads TGTGCCAGCAGCCCCGGCAGCGTAGCTCGGTACGAGCAGTACTTC. This sequence encodes CASSPGSVARYEQYF.

There are a few counts of this clonotype. The J gene is TRBJ2-6, the V gene TRBV7-9; TRBD1 might be the D (6 bases). From germline, CDR1 is SEHNR and CDR2 FQNEAQ (reference sequence). This CDR3 has 18 amino acids. The germline V and J ends were trimmed by 1 base and 0 bases, with 13 bases remaining between them. CDR3 nucleotide sequence: TGTGCCAGCAGCTTAGGGCCAGGGGTTGGCTCTGGGGCCAACGTCCTGACTTTC. Amino acid sequence: CASSLGPGVGSGANVLTF. Combining the CDR3 with reference TRBV7-9 and TRBJ2-6 gives the whole variable domain DTGVSQNPRHKITKRGQNVTFRCDPISEHNRLYWYRQTLGQGPEFLTYFQNEAQLEKSRLLSDRFSAERPKGSFSTLEIQRTEQGDSAMYLCASSLGPGVGSGANVLTFGAGSRLTVL.

This clonotype has only a few counts. V is TRBV20-1 and J is TRBJ2-7, with 7 nucleotides matching TRBD2. The CDR3 length is 16 residues. V was pared by 0 bases and J by 0 bases, with 8 bases of the junction left unmatched. The germline V gene encodes CDR1 DFQATT and CDR2 SNEGSKA (reference sequence). CDR3 sequence: CSAREVASGISYEQYF. The CDR3 coding sequence is TGCAGTGCTAGAGAAGTCGCTAGCGGCATCTCCTACGAGCAGTACTTC.

This clonotype has only a few counts. The genes are TRBV5-1 and TRBJ1-1; tentatively, D is TRBD1 (6 bases). Trimming removed 1 base at V and 1 base at J, with 11 bases between. Germline CDR1 and CDR2: SGHRS and YFSETQ. The CDR3 covers 15 residues. CDR3 DNA sequence: TGCGCCAGCAGCTTGTTAAGGGGGGAGAACACTGAAGCTTTCTTT. Translating it yields CASSLLRGENTEAFF.

The chain is built from TRBV4-3 and TRBJ1-6; D unclear. With 0 bases removed from V and 4 bases from J, the gap between germline ends came to 7 bases. The CDR3 consists of 15 residues. CDR1 and CDR2 from the germline V gene are LGHNA and YSLEER. Here the CDR3 DNA reads TGCGCCAGCAGCCAAGAAAAGCGTTATAATTCACCCCTCCACTTT. Its protein product is CASSQEKRYNSPLHF.

The chain links TRBV20-1 to TRBJ2-5; the D is unclear. The V and J ends lost 3 bases and 2 bases respectively, with 16 bases between them. The CDR3 has 15 amino acids. Germline V gene sequence: CDR1 DFQATT, CDR2 SNEGSKA (reference sequence). The CDR3 spells CSASRRYGPQETQYF. Written as DNA, the CDR3 is TGCAGTGCTAGTCGCCGCTACGGACCTCAAGAGACCCAGTACTTC.

This sequence joins TRBV25-1 and TRBJ2-7; 7 bases align to TRBD1. CDR1 is MGHDK and CDR2 is SYGVNS in the germline V gene. The V gene end was trimmed by 3 bases and the J gene end by 2 bases; junction bases not matched to a gene: 4. This CDR3 contains 14 residues. The CDR3 here is CASSETGWAYEQYF. The CDR3 coding sequence is TGTGCCAGCAGTGAGACAGGGTGGGCCTACGAGCAGTACTTC.

The rearrangement links TRBV6-2 or TRBV6-3 to TRBJ2-3; D is perhaps TRBD2 (6 bases). CDR3 size: 15 residues. V gave up 6 bases and J gave up 2 bases, with 15 bases separating them. Germline V CDR1 and CDR2: MNHEY, SVGEGT. CDR3 nucleotide sequence: TGTGCCAGCAGCCGTGACGGGACTTTCACAGATACGCAGTATTTT. This codes for CASSRDGTFTDTQYF.

The V gene is TRBV7-9, the J gene TRBJ1-3, with TRBD1 as a possible D gene (5 bases). V dropped 3 bases and J dropped 2 bases, with 11 bases sitting between them. Germline V gene lookup returns CDR1 SEHNR and CDR2 FQNEAQ (reference sequence). The CDR3 covers 15 residues. CDR3 DNA: TGTGCCAGCAGCTTGTCGAGGGGTACTGGAAACACCATATATTTT. The encoded protein is CASSLSRGTGNTIYF.

V is TRBV5-4 and J is TRBJ2-2; 9 bases are a match to TRBD1. CDR1 is SGHNT, CDR2 YYREEE, per germline (reference sequence). The CDR3 runs to 16 residues. The junction had 7 bases not matched to a gene; V was cut back by 0 bases and J by 7 bases. The CDR3 protein is CASSLAAGTGRGELFF. The CDR3 nucleotides are TGTGCCAGCAGCTTGGCCGCCGGGACAGGGCGCGGGGAGCTGTTTTTT.

This clonotype showed up just a few times. This chain uses TRBV21-1 with TRBJ2-7; TRBD2, the table's D call, lacks a check against the DNA. TRBV21-1 is labeled a pseudogene. CDR3 length equals 11 residues. CDR3 in amino acids: CASNIPGLPHF. The CDR3, as DNA: TGTGCCAGCAACATACCGGGACTGCCGCACTTC.

This clonotype has only a few counts. This chain connects TRBV6-2 or TRBV6-3 to TRBJ2-1; 7 nucleotides line up with TRBD2. V lost 8 bases and J lost 5; bases outside the gene matches: 9. CDR1 and CDR2 (germline): MNHEY, SVGEGT. The CDR3 is made up of 14 amino acids. Written as DNA, the CDR3 is TGTGCCAGCTCACCGACTAGCAGACACAATGAGCAGTTCTTC. Residues: CASSPTSRHNEQFF.

V gene TRBV3-1 combines with J gene TRBJ2-7; a weak D match, TRBD1 (6 bases). CDR3 length equals 14 residues. The V end lost 0 bases, the J end lost 3 bases, and 9 bases lay between the germline ends. Germline V gene sequence: CDR1 LGHDT, CDR2 YNNKEL (reference sequence). CDR3 nucleotide sequence: TGTGCCAGCAGCCAAGAGCCAGGGGTCTACGAGCAGTACTTC. Its protein is CASSQEPGVYEQYF.

This rearrangement joins TRBV7-6 to TRBJ2-5; 8 nucleotides line up with TRBD1. The CDR3 covers 15 residues. Germline trimming cut 1 base from V and 5 bases from J; bases unmatched to any gene: 6. The germline gives CDR1 SGHVS, CDR2 FNYEAQ. The CDR3 sequence is CASSLETGVWETQYF. CDR3 DNA sequence: TGTGCCAGCAGCTTAGAGACAGGGGTCTGGGAGACCCAGTACTTC.

The rearrangement joins TRBV5-1 to TRBJ2-7; D is ambiguous. Germline CDR1 SGHRS, CDR2 YFSETQ. This CDR3 is built from 14 residues. The V and J ends lost 1 base and 1 base respectively, with 9 bases between them. CDR3 coding DNA: TGCGCCAGCAGCTTGCCGACAAGATCCTACGAGCAGTACTTC. Protein: CASSLPTRSYEQYF.

This clonotype appeared a few times. This sequence joins TRBV30 and TRBJ1-2, with 8 bases aligning to TRBD1. CDR3 length: 15 residues. Germline V lookup: CDR1 GTSNPN, CDR2 SVGIG (reference sequence). After removal of 2 bases from V and 3 bases from J, the junction contained 8 bases not matched to a gene. The CDR3 region has the DNA TGTGCCTGGAGTTCGGTCAGGGGGCAAGACTATGGCTACACCTTC. Its translation: CAWSSVRGQDYGYTF.

The J gene is TRBJ1-5, the V gene TRBV12-3 or TRBV12-4; tentatively, D is TRBD1 (5 bases). The V gene lost 6 bases and the J gene lost 5 bases, with 17 bases spanning the gap. CDR3 length: 15 residues. The CDR3 bases are TGTGCCAGCAGCTCCGGGACCCCTAGGGATCAGCCCCAGCATTTT. It is translated as CASSSGTPRDQPQHF.

The chain is built from TRBV6-6 and TRBJ2-2; possible D gene TRBD2, 5 bases. Germline-derived CDR1 and CDR2 are MNHNY and SVGAGI (reference sequence). Trimming left V 10 bases short and J 4 bases short, with 16 bases between. The CDR3 runs to 14 residues. The CDR3 nucleotides are TGTGCCACCAAACTAGTATCCGGCACCGGGGAGCTGTTTTTT. It translates to CATKLVSGTGELFF.

The chain employs TRBV20-1 and TRBJ1-1; D is unresolved. From germline, CDR1 is DFQATT and CDR2 SNEGSKA (reference sequence). The CDR3 has 12 amino acids. V was clipped by 5 bases and J by 13 bases, with 20 bases between them. Here the CDR3 DNA reads TGCAGTGCTCGGGCTATGGAAACGAATCATTTCTTT. Encoded protein: CSARAMETNHFF.

This clonotype was observed a handful of times. The rearrangement links TRBV24-1 to TRBJ2-7; D remains ambiguous. The CDR3 contains 13 residues. V lost 9 bases and J lost 1, with 12 bases in between. The germline V gene encodes CDR1 KGHDR and CDR2 SFDVKD. The DNA of the CDR3 is TGTGCCACCGGTTCTGGCAGTTCCTACGAGCAGTACTTC. Protein: CATGSGSSYEQYF.

The gene calls are TRBV9 and TRBJ2-3; no firm D call. Germline CDR1 reads SGDLS; CDR2 reads YYNGEE. CDR3 length: 12 residues. V shed 3 bases and J shed 5 bases, with 7 bases lying between them. The CDR3 region has the DNA TGTGCCAGCAGCGGAATAATAGATACGCAGTATTTT. Encoded protein: CASSGIIDTQYF.

This clonotype was seen a handful of times. The gene calls are TRBV20-1 and TRBJ2-7, with 13 bases fitting TRBD2. The germline V gene has CDR1 DFQATT and CDR2 SNEGSKA (reference sequence). The CDR3 is made up of 13 amino acids. The V segment lost 6 bases and the J segment 7 bases; nucleotides outside the gene matches: 6. CDR3 in DNA: TGCAGTGCCAGACTAGCGGGAGGCCGGGAGCAGTACTTC. This translates into CSARLAGGREQYF.

V usage is TRBV29-1 and J usage is TRBJ2-2; D gene ambiguous. Looked up from germline, CDR1 is SQVTM and CDR2 is ANQGSEA. V shed 5 bases and J shed 5 bases, with 12 bases lying between them. CDR3 length: 13 residues. CDR3 coding DNA: TGCAGCGTTTCGTTCGGCGGTACCGGGGAGCTGTTTTTT. It specifies CSVSFGGTGELFF.

In DNA, the CDR3 is TGTGCCACCAGCCCCCGGACTGGATCGCAAGAGACCCAGTACTTC. Protein: CATSPRTGSQETQYF. The rearrangement links TRBV15 to TRBJ2-5, with TRBD2 as a possible D gene (5 bases). This CDR3 contains 15 residues. The germline gives CDR1 LNHNV, CDR2 YYDKDF (reference sequence). Trimming stripped 5 bases from V and 2 bases from J, with 15 bases between.

The CDR3 loop is CASSQGFGEQYF. CDR3 nucleotide sequence: TGTGCCAGCAGCCAAGGATTCGGCGAGCAGTACTTC. J is TRBJ2-7 and V is TRBV3-1; D is unclear. Per the germline V gene, CDR1 is LGHDT and CDR2 is YNNKEL (reference sequence). Trimming removed 1 base from V and 6 bases from J, with 7 bases in between. The CDR3 covers 12 residues.

This clonotype was observed a few times. J is TRBJ1-1 and V is TRBV3-1; 9 nucleotides match TRBD1. With V trimmed by 5 bases and J by 8 bases, 3 bases remained unmatched. There are 12 residues in the CDR3. Germline CDR1 and CDR2: LGHDT and YNNKEL (reference sequence). CDR3 in DNA: TGTGCCAGCAGCGAAGGGACAGGGGAAGCTTTCTTT. Translation gives CASSEGTGEAFF.

This clonotype was counted between two and nine times. This rearrangement joins TRBV6-4 to TRBJ2-1, with 10 bases matching TRBD2. The CDR3 contains 16 residues. J gave up 2 bases and V 4 bases, and 5 bases lay outside the gene matches. Germline V gene data show CDR1 as MRHNA and CDR2 as SNTAGT. CDR3 DNA: TGTGCCAGCAGTGTAATAGCGGGAGGTCCCTACAATGAGCAGTTCTTC. It is translated as CASSVIAGGPYNEQFF.

In its sample, this clonotype was seen a few times. The chain recombines TRBV6-5 with TRBJ2-7, with a possible D match to TRBD1 (6 bases). This CDR3 spans 13 amino acids. The germline V and J ends were trimmed by 3 bases and 6 bases, with 12 bases remaining between them. Germline V gives CDR1 MNHEY, CDR2 SVGAGI. CDR3 in amino acids: CASSYLGAGEQYF. The CDR3 nucleotides are TGTGCCAGCAGTTATCTGGGGGCCGGCGAGCAGTACTTC.

This clonotype was recorded only once. J is TRBJ1-1 and V is TRBV7-6, with 11 nucleotides matching TRBD1. The CDR3 length is 15 residues. J gave up 4 bases and V 4 bases, and 5 bases lay outside the gene matches. Germline lookup yields CDR1 SGHVS and CDR2 FNYEAQ. This CDR3 reads CASSSGTGGGTEAFF. The CDR3 region has the DNA TGTGCCAGCAGCTCCGGGACAGGGGGAGGCACTGAAGCTTTCTTT. The whole variable domain, filled in from reference TRBV7-6 and TRBJ1-1, reads GAGVSQSPRYKVTKRGQDVALRCDPISGHVSLYWYRQALGQGPEFLTYFNYEAQQDKSGLPNDRFSAERPEGSISTLTIQRTEQRDSAMYRCASSSGTGGGTEAFFGQGTRLTVV.

The chain employs TRBV14 and TRBJ2-3; 7 bases line up with TRBD2. Germline lookup yields CDR1 SGHDN and CDR2 FVKESK. The length of the CDR3 is 15 residues. Trimming took 2 bases from V and 2 from J; bases not matched to a gene: 4. Here the CDR3 DNA reads TGTGCCAGCAGCCAACTAGCGGATTACACAGATACGCAGTATTTT. Its protein is CASSQLADYTDTQYF. The complete variable domain, with remaining parts taken from reference TRBV14 and TRBJ2-3, reads EAGVTQFPSHSVIEKGQTVTLRCDPISGHDNLYWYRRVMGKEIKFLLHFVKESKQDESGMPNNRFLAERTGGTYSTLKVQPAELEDSGVYFCASSQLADYTDTQYFGPGTRLTVL.